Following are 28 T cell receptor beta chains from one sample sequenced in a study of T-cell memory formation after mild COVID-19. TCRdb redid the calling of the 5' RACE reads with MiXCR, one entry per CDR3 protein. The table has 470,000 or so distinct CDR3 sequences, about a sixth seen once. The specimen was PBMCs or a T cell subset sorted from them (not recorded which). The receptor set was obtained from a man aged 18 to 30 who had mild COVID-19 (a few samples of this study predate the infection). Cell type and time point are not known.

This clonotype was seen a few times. CDR3 amino acids: CASSLGSLRNIQYF. The CDR3 region has the DNA TGTGCCAGCAGCTTAGGATCCCTTCGAAACATTCAGTACTTC. The chain has TRBV5-6 and TRBJ2-4; D is undetermined. CDR1 and CDR2 from the germline V gene are SGHDT and YYEEEE. This CDR3 has 14 residues. V was cut by 2 bases and J by 6 bases, with 12 bases left in between.

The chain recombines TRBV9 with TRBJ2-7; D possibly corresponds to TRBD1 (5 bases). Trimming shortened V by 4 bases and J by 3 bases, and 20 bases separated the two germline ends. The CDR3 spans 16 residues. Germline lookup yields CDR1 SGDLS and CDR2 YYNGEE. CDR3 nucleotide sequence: TGTGCCAGCAGCTTCACGACCGCGGCAGGGCGCTACGAGCAGTACTTC. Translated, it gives CASSFTTAAGRYEQYF.

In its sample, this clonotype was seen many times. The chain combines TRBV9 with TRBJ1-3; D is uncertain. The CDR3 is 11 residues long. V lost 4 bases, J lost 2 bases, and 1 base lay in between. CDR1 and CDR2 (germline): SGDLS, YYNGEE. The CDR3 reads CASSPGNTIYF. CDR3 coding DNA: TGTGCCAGCAGCCCTGGAAACACCATATATTTT.

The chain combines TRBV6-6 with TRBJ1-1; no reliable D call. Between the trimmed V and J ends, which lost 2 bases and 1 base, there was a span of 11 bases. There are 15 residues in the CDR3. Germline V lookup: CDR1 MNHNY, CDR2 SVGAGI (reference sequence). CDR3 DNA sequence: TGTGCCAGCAGTTACCCACAGACTACGAACACTGAAGCTTTCTTT. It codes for CASSYPQTTNTEAFF.

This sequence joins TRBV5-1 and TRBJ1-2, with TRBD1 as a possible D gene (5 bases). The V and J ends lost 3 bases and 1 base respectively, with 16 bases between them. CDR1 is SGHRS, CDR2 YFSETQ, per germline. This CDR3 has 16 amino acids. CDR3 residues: CASSSAGREDNYGYTF. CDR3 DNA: TGCGCCAGCAGCTCAGCGGGCAGGGAGGATAACTATGGCTACACCTTC.

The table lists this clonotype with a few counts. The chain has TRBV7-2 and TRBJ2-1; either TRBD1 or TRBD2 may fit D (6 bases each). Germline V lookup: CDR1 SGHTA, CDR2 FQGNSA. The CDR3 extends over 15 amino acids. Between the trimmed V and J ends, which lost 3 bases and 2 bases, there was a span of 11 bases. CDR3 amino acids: CASSFAGGTYNEQFF. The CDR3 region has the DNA TGTGCCAGCAGCTTTGCCGGGGGCACCTACAATGAGCAGTTCTTC.

The chain's CDR3 is CSARGFRGGAGQPQHF. The CDR3 DNA sequence: TGCAGTGCTAGAGGGTTCAGAGGGGGCGCGGGTCAGCCCCAGCATTTT. The rearrangement links TRBV20-1 to TRBJ1-5, with TRBD1 matching over 7 bases. Unmatched junction bases numbered 12, after V lost 1 base and J lost 6 bases. This CDR3 contains 16 residues. Germline loops: CDR1 DFQATT, CDR2 SNEGSKA (reference sequence).

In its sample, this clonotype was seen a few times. CDR3 sequence: CSARDSSGELFF. As DNA, the CDR3 is TGCAGTGCTAGGGACAGCAGCGGGGAGCTGTTTTTT. The V call is TRBV20-1, the J call TRBJ2-2, with D perhaps TRBD1 (6 bases). Trimming left V 3 bases short and J 7 bases short, with 9 bases between. CDR1 and CDR2 from the germline V gene are DFQATT and SNEGSKA (reference sequence). The CDR3 extends over 12 amino acids.

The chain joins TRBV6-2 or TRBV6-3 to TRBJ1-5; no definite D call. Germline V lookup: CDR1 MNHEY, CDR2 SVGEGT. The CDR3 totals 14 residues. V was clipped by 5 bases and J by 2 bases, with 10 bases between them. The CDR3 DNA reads TGTGCCAGCAGTCCCATAGGGCGCAATCAGCCCCAGCATTTT. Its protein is CASSPIGRNQPQHF.

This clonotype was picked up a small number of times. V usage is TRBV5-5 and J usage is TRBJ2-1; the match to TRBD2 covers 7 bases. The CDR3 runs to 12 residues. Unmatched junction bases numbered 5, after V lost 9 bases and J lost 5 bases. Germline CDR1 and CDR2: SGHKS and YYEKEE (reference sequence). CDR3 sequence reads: CATGGGNNEQFF. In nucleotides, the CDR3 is TGTGCCACGGGGGGAGGTAACAATGAGCAGTTCTTC.

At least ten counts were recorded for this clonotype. CDR3 residues: CASSRLNEGETLARTDTQYF. The CDR3 nucleotides read TGTGCCAGCAGTCGGCTTAATGAAGGTGAAACATTGGCTAGAACAGATACGCAGTATTTT. The chain links TRBV27 to TRBJ2-3; D gene uncertain. Germline CDR1 is MNHEY and CDR2 is SMNVEV (reference sequence). The CDR3 consists of 20 residues. The germline V and J ends were trimmed by 5 bases and 3 bases, with 30 bases remaining between them.

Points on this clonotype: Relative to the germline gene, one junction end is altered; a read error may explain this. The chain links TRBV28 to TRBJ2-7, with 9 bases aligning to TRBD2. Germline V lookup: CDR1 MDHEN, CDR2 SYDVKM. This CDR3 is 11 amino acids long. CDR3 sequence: CASSSGTSWLF. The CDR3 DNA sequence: TGTGCCAGCAGTTCCGGGACTAGCTGGCTCTTC.

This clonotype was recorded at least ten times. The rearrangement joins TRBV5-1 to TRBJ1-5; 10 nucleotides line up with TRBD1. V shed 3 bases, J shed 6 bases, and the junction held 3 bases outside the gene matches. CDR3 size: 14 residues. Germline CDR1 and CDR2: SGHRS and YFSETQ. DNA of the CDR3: TGCGCCAGCAGCTCCGGGACAGGGGCTCAGCCCCAGCATTTT. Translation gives CASSSGTGAQPQHF.

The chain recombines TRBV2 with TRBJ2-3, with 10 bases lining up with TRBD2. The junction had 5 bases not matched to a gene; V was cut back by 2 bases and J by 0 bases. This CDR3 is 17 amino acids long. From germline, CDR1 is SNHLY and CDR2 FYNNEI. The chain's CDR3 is CASSESLAGASTDTQYF. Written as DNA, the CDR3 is TGTGCCAGCAGTGAATCCCTAGCGGGGGCTAGCACAGATACGCAGTATTTT.

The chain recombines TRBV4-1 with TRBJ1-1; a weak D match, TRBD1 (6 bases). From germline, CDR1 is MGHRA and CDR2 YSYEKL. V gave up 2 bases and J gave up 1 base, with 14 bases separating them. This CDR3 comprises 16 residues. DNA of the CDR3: TGCGCCAGCAGCCAATTATTGCAGGGGCGGAACACTGAAGCTTTCTTT. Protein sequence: CASSQLLQGRNTEAFF.

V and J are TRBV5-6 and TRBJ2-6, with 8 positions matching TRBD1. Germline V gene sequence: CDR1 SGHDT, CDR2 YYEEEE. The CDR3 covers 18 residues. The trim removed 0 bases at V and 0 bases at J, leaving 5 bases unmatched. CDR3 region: CASSLVSGTGSGANVLTF. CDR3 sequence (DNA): TGTGCCAGCAGCTTGGTTTCCGGGACAGGCTCTGGGGCCAACGTCCTGACTTTC.

CDR3 protein: CASSSSIRSEETQYF. CDR3 coding DNA: TGTGCCAGCAGCTCCTCCATAAGGTCGGAAGAGACCCAGTACTTC. The chain recombines TRBV11-3 with TRBJ2-5; D ambiguous. With 4 bases removed from V and 3 bases from J, the gap between germline ends came to 15 bases. Germline CDR1 and CDR2: SGHNT and YENEEA. This CDR3 spans 15 amino acids.

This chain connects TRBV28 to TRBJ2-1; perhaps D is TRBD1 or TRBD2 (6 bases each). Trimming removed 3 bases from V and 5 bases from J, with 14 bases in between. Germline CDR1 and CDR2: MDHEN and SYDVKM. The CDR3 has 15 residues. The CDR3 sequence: CASSFVFGGHNEQFF. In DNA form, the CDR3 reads TGTGCCAGCAGTTTTGTTTTTGGGGGGCACAATGAGCAGTTCTTC.

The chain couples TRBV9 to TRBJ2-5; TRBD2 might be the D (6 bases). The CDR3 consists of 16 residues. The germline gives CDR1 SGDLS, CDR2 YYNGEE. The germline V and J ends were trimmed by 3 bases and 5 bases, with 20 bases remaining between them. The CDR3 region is CASSDEAGQAGETQYF. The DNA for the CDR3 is TGTGCCAGCAGCGACGAGGCGGGGCAGGCAGGGGAGACCCAGTACTTC.

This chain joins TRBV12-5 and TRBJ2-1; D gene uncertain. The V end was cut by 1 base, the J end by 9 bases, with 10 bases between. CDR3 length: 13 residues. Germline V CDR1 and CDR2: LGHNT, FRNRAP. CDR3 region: CASGLAVWGEQFF. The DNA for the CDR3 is TGTGCTAGTGGTTTGGCGGTTTGGGGTGAGCAGTTCTTC.

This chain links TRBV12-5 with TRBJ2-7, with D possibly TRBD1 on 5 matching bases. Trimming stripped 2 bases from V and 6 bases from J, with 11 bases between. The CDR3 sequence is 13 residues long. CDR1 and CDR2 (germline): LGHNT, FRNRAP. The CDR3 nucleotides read TGTGCTAGTGGTTTGCGCCCCAGGGCCGAGCAGTACGTC. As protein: CASGLRPRAEQYV.

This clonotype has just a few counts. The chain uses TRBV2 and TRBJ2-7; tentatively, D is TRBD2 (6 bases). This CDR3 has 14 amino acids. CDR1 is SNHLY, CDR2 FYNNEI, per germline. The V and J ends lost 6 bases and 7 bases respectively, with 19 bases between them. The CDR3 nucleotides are TGTGCCAGCAGCGCCGGGACTCCGTCGTGGGAGCAGTACTTC. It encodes CASSAGTPSWEQYF.

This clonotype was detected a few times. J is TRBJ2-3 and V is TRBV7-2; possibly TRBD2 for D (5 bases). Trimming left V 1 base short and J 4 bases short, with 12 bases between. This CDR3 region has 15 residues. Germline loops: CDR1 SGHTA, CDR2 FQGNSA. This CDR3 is CASSLVGAIPDTQYF. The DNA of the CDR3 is TGTGCCAGCAGCTTAGTGGGAGCAATTCCAGATACGCAGTATTTT.

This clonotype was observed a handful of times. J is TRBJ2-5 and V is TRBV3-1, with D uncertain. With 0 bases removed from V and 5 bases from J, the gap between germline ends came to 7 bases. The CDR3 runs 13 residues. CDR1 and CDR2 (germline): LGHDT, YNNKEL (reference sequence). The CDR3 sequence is CASSQEFAETQYF. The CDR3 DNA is TGTGCCAGCAGCCAAGAATTCGCGGAGACCCAGTACTTC.

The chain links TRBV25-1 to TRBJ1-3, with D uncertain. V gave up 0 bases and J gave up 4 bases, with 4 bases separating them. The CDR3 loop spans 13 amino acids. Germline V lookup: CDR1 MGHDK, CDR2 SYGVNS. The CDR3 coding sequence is TGTGCCAGCAGTGAATATATAGGAAACACCATATATTTT. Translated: CASSEYIGNTIYF.

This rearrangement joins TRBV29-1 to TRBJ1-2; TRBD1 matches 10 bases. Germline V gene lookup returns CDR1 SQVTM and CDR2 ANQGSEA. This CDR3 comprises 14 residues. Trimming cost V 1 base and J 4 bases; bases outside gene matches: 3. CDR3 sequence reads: CSVEAWDRGYGYTF. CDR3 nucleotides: TGCAGCGTTGAAGCCTGGGACAGGGGCTATGGCTACACCTTC.

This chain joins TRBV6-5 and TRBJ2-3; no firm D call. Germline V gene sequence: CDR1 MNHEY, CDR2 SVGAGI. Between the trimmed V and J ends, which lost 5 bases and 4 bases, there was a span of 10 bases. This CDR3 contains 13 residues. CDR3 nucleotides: TGTGCCAGCAGTCAAGGTGGATCAGATACGCAGTATTTT. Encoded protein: CASSQGGSDTQYF.

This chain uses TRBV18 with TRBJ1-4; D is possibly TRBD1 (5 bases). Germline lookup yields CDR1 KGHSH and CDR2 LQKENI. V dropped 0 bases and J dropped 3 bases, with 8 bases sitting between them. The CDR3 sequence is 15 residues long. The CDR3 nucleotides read TGTGCCAGCTCACCACCGGGGGATCCTAATGAAAAACTGTTTTTT. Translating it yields CASSPPGDPNEKLFF.